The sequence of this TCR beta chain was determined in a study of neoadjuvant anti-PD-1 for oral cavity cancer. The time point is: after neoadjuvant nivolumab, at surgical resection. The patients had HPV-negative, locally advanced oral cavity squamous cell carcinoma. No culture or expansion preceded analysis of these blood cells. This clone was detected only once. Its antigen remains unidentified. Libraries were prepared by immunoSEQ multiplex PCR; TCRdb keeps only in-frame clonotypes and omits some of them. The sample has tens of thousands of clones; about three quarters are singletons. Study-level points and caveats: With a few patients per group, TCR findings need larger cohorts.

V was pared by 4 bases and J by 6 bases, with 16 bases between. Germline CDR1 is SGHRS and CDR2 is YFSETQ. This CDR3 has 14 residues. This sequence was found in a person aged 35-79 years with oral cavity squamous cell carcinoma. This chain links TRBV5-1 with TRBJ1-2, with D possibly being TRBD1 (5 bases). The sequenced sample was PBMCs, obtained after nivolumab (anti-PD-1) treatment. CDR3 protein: CASSPGWAGDGYTF. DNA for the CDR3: TGCGCCAGCAGCCCAGGGTGGGCGGGGGATGGCTACACCTTC.